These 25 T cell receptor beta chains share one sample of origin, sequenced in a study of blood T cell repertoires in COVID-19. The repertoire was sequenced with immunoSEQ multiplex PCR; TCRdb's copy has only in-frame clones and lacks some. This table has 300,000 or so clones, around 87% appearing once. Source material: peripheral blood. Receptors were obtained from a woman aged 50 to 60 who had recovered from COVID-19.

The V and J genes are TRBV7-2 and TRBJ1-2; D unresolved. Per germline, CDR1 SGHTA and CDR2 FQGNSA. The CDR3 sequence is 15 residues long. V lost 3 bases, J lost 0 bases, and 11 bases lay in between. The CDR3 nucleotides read TGTGCCAGCAGCTTGGGCCAAGGAACTAACTATGGCTACACCTTC. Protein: CASSLGQGTNYGYTF. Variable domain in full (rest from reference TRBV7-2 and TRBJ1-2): GAGVSQSPSNKVTEKGKDVELRCDPISGHTALYWYRQSLGQGLEFLIYFQGNSAPDKSGLPSDRFSAERTGGSVSTLTIQRTQQEDSAVYLCASSLGQGTNYGYTFGSGTRLTVV.

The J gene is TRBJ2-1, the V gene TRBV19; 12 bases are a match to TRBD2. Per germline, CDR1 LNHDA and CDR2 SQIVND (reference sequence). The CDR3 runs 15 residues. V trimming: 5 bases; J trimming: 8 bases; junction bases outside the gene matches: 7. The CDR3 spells CASSLLAGGPDEQFF. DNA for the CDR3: TGTGCCAGTAGTCTCCTAGCGGGAGGGCCTGATGAGCAGTTCTTC. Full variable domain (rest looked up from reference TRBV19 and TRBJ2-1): DGGITQSPKYLFRKEGQNVTLSCEQNLNHDAMYWYRQDPGQGLRLIYYSQIVNDFQKGDIAEGYSVSREKKESFPLTVTSAQKNPTAFYLCASSLLAGGPDEQFFGPGTRLTVL.

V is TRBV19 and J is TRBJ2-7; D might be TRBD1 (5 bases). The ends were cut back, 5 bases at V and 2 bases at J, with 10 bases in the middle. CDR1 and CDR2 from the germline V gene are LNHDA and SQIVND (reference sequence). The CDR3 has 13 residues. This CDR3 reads CASSPDSTYEQYF. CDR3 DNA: TGTGCCAGTAGTCCCGACAGTACCTACGAGCAGTACTTC. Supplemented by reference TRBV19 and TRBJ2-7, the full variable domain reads DGGITQSPKYLFRKEGQNVTLSCEQNLNHDAMYWYRQDPGQGLRLIYYSQIVNDFQKGDIAEGYSVSREKKESFPLTVTSAQKNPTAFYLCASSPDSTYEQYFGPGTRLTVT.

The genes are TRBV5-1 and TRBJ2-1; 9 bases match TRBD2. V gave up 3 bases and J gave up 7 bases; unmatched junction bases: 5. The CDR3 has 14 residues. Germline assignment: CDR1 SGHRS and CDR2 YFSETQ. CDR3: CASSSRLAVNEQFF. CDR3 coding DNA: TGCGCCAGCAGCTCCCGACTAGCGGTTAATGAGCAGTTCTTC. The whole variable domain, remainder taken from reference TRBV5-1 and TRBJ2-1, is KAGVTQTPRYLIKTRGQQVTLSCSPISGHRSVSWYQQTPGQGLQFLFEYFSETQRNKGNFPGRFSGRQFSNSRSEMNVSTLELGDSALYLCASSSRLAVNEQFFGPGTRLTVL.

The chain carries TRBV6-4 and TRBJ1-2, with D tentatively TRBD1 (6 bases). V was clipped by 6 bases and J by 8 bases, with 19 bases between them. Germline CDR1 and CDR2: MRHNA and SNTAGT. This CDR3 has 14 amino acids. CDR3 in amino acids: CASRETGRVSGYTF. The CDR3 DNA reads TGTGCCAGCAGGGAAACAGGGAGAGTTTCGGGCTACACCTTC.

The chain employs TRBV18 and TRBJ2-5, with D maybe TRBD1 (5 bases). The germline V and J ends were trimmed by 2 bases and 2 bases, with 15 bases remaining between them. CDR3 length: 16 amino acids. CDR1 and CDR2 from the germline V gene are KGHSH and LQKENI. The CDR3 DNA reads TGTGCCAGCTCACCAGCAGGGCCAAACTCACAAGAGACCCAGTACTTC. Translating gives CASSPAGPNSQETQYF.

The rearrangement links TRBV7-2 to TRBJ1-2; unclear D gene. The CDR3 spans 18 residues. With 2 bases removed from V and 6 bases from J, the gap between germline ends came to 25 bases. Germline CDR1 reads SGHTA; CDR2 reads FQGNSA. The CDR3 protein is CASSLYKPLVFSHDGYTF. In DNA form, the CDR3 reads TGTGCCAGCAGCTTATATAAGCCTCTTGTGTTCTCCCACGATGGCTACACCTTC.

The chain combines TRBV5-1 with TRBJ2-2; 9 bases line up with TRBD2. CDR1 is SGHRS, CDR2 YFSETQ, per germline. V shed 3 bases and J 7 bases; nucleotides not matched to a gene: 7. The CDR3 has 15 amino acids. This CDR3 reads CASSSAGGRGGELFF. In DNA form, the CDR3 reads TGCGCCAGCAGCTCCGCGGGGGGGCGAGGCGGGGAGCTGTTTTTT.

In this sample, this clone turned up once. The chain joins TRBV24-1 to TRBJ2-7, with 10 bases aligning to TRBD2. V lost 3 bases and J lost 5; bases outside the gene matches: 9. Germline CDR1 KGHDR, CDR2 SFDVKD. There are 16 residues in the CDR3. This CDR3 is CATSDQTSGIVDEQYF. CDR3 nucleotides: TGTGCCACCAGTGATCAAACTAGCGGGATAGTGGACGAGCAGTACTTC.

The CDR3 DNA sequence: TGTGCCACCAGGGTGGGACAGGGGGTGGGTGGCTACACCTTC. Its protein product is CATRVGQGVGGYTF. This chain uses TRBV15 with TRBJ1-2, with TRBD1 matching over 11 bases. Looked up from germline, CDR1 is LNHNV and CDR2 is YYDKDF (reference sequence). Trimming removed 6 bases from V and 7 bases from J; junction bases left unmatched: 7. The length of the CDR3 is 14 residues.

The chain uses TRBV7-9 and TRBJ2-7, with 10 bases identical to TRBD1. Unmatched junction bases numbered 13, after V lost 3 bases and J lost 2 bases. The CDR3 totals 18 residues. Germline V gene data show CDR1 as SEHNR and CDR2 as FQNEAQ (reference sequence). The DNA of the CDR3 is TGTGCCAGCAGCTTCCCGGGACAGGGGAGGGTTGACCCCTACGAGCAGTACTTC. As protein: CASSFPGQGRVDPYEQYF.

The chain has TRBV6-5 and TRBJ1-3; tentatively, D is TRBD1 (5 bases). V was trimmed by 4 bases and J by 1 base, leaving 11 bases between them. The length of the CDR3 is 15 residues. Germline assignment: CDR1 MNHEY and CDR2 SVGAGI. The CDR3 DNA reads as TGTGCCAGCAGTTCCACCGGGGGGTCTGGAAACACCATATATTTT. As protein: CASSSTGGSGNTIYF.

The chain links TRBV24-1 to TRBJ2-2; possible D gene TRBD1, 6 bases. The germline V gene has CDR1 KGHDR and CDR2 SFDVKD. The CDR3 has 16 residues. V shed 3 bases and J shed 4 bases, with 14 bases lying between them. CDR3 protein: CATSDAQGPGTGELFF. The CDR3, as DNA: TGTGCCACCAGTGATGCACAGGGACCAGGCACCGGGGAGCTGTTTTTT.

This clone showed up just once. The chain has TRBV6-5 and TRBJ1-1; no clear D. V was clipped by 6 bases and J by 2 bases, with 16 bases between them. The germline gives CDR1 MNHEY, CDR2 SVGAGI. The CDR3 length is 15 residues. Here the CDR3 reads CASRAHLGRNTEAFF. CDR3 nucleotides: TGTGCCAGCAGGGCGCATCTAGGGAGAAACACTGAAGCTTTCTTT.

This CDR3 is CASSSLDRGPSSYNEQFF. The CDR3 nucleotides are TGCGCCAGCAGCTCACTGGACAGGGGGCCAAGCTCCTACAATGAGCAGTTCTTC. This chain links TRBV5-1 with TRBJ2-1; 11 positions match TRBD1. The CDR3 is 18 amino acids. The V segment lost 3 bases and the J segment 0 bases; nucleotides outside the gene matches: 8. CDR1 and CDR2 from the germline V gene are SGHRS and YFSETQ. Full variable domain (outside the CDR3, taken from reference TRBV5-1 and TRBJ2-1): KAGVTQTPRYLIKTRGQQVTLSCSPISGHRSVSWYQQTPGQGLQFLFEYFSETQRNKGNFPGRFSGRQFSNSRSEMNVSTLELGDSALYLCASSSLDRGPSSYNEQFFGPGTRLTVL.

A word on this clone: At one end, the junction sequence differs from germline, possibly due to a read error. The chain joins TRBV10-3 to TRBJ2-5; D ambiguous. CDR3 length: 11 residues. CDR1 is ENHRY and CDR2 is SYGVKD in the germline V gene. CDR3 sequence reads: CAISEGHAPHF. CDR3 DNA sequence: TGTGCCATCAGTGAGGGCCACGCTCCTCACTTC.

The CDR3 nucleotides are TGCGCCAGCAGCCAGGGACAATTAAGGCATGAGCAGTTCTTC. This encodes CASSQGQLRHEQFF. This chain joins TRBV4-3 and TRBJ2-1; tentative D call: TRBD1 (6 bases). Trimming shortened V by 3 bases and J by 8 bases, and 14 bases separated the two germline ends. Germline lookup yields CDR1 LGHNA and CDR2 YSLEER. This CDR3 comprises 14 residues.

The CDR3 sequence is CASSTMRQGAEKRGEAFF. Written as DNA, the CDR3 is TGCGCCAGCAGCACTATGAGGCAGGGGGCAGAGAAGAGGGGTGAAGCTTTCTTT. The chain uses TRBV4-1 and TRBJ1-1; TRBD1 matches 8 bases. Germline V gene data show CDR1 as MGHRA and CDR2 as YSYEKL. The V segment lost 5 bases and the J segment 7 bases; nucleotides outside the gene matches: 21. The CDR3 spans 18 residues.

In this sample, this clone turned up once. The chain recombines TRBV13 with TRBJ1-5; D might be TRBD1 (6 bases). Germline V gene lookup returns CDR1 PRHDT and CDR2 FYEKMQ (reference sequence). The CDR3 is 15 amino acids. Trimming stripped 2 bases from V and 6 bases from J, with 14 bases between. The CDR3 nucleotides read TGTGCCAGCAGCTTAAGCCCCACAGGGAGTCAGCCCCAGCATTTT. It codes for CASSLSPTGSQPQHF.

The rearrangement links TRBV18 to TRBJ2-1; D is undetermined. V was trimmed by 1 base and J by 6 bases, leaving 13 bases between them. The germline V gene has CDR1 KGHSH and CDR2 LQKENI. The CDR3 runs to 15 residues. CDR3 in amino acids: CASSPLGASSNEQFF. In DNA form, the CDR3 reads TGTGCCAGCTCACCACTAGGTGCTAGTAGCAATGAGCAGTTCTTC.

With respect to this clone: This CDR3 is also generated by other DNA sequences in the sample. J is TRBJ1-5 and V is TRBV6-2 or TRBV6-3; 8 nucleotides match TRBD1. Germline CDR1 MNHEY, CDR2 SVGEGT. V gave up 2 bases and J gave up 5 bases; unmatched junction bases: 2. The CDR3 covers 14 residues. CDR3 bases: TGTGCCAGCAGTTACGGACAGGGCTATCAGCCCCAGCATTTT. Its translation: CASSYGQGYQPQHF.

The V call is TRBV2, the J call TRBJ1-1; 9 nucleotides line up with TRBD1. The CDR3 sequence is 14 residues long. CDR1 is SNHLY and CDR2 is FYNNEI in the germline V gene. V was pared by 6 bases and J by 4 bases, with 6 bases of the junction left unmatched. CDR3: CASSQTGGGTEAFF. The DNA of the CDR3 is TGTGCCAGCAGCCAAACAGGGGGCGGCACTGAAGCTTTCTTT.

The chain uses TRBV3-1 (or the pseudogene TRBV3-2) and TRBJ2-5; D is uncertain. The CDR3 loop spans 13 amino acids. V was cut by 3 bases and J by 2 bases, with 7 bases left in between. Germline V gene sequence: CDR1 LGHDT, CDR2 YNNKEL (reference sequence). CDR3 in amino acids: CASSHSRQETQYF. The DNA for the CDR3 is TGTGCCAGCAGCCATTCTAGGCAAGAGACCCAGTACTTC.

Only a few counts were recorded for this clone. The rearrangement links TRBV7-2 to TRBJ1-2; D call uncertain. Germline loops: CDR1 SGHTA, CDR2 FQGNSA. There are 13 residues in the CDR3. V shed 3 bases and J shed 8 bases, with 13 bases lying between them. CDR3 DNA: TGTGCCAGCAGCTTTAGCGGGCAGCTGGGCTACACCTTC. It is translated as CASSFSGQLGYTF.

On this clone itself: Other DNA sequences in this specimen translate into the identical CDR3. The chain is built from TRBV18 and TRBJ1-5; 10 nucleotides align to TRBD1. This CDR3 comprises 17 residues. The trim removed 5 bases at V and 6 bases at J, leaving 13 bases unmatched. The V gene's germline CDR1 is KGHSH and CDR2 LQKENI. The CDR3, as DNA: TGTGCCAGCTCATATGGACAGGGGGGAACCGGGGGTCAGCCCCAGCATTTT. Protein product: CASSYGQGGTGGQPQHF.